This T cell receptor beta chain derives from a study of persistence of HIV-infected CD4 T cells. The stimulus was an HIV-1 Gag 15-mer peptide pool, 0.9 to 1 ug/peptide/mL. Sorted nonresponding memory CD4+ T cells were CD40L-negative, CD69-negative, CD45RO-high. Before stimulation, PBMCs underwent CD8+ T cell depletion. For this clone: Its matching antigen is unknown.

The ends lost 3 bases at V and 7 bases at J; junction bases unmatched: 4. From germline, CDR1 is LNHDA and CDR2 SQIVND (reference sequence). This CDR3 region has 14 residues. The immunoSEQ assay was version 4, run in survey mode. Sequencing was performed with immunoSEQ multiplex PCR; in TCRdb, only in-frame clones are kept and a portion is missing. The sample carries 36,000 or so clones, 82% recorded once. The sample was cultured CD4+ T cells from PBMCs, taken from a patient who received antiretroviral therapy. V and J are TRBV19 and TRBJ1-4, with 8 bases lining up with TRBD1. The receptor was derived from an adult with HIV. The donor label of this sample is uncertain. CDR3 in DNA: TGTGCCAGTAGTATTCGGGACAGGAGTGAAAAACTGTTTTTT. Translating gives CASSIRDRSEKLFF.